The present entry profiles one T cell receptor (beta chain) with its context. Its target is unknown. The data stem from a study of somatic mutations in cytotoxic T cells in rheumatoid arthritis. Turning to the study itself: A subset of V beta antibody-stained T-cell populations was isolated by flow sorting, reaching nearly 100% purity, and this subset included V beta1+ cells that went on to TCRB sequencing. The study, taken as a whole, reports: Measured CD8+ T-cell clonality, a value compared between rheumatoid arthritis patients and age-matched healthy controls, did not differ significantly.

Trimming shortened V by 4 bases and J by 2 bases, and 11 bases separated the two germline ends. In germline, CDR1 is SEHNR, CDR2 FQNEAQ (reference sequence). The CDR3 contains 15 residues. Assay: immunoSEQ multiplex PCR; the TCRdb copy retains only in-frame clones and omits some. The sample lists about 27,000 clones, roughly 74% occurring once. The clonotype originates from a young woman in good health. Sequencing input: CD8+ T cells sorted from blood. V gene TRBV7-9 combines with J gene TRBJ2-2; no definite D call. In nucleotides, the CDR3 is TGTGCCAGCAGCTCTCTCCGAACTAACACCGGGGAGCTGTTTTTT. Its protein is CASSSLRTNTGELFF.